The 32 T cell receptor beta chains reported below all come from one sample, sequenced in a study of regulatory T cells in long-lasting Graves disease. Indicated time point: newly diagnosed GD, antithyroid drugs for less than 3 months. After RNA was extracted from PBMCs, the TCR library was made from it. Arm-PCR with iRepertoire HTBI primers amplified the CDR3 regions for these TCR beta libraries. TCRdb ran MiXCR on the multiplex PCR reads and lists one entry per CDR3 protein. This sample has hundreds of thousands of distinct CDR3 sequences, with roughly 16% found just once. The same data also went into a second study, on T cells in Graves' hyperthyroidism and ophthalmopathy.

The source was peripheral blood mononuclear cells (PBMCs), collected at new diagnosis, from a patient treated with antithyroid drugs. The source of these receptors is a man between 18 and 29 years old with Graves disease.

This rearrangement joins TRBV12-3 or TRBV12-4 to TRBJ1-4; 8 nucleotides match TRBD1. The trim removed 2 bases at V and 7 bases at J, leaving 6 bases unmatched. The CDR3 runs to 15 residues. CDR3 sequence (DNA): TGTGCCAGCAGTTTATTGGACAGGGATGGTGAAAAACTGTTTTTT. It is translated as CASSLLDRDGEKLFF.

The chain is built from TRBV7-6 and TRBJ1-2; TRBD1 matches at 10 bases. The CDR3 sequence is 15 residues long. The V gene's germline CDR1 is SGHVS and CDR2 FNYEAQ. The V gene end was trimmed by 4 bases and the J gene end by 4 bases; junction bases not matched to a gene: 6. CDR3 DNA: TGTGCCAGCAGCTCCGGACAGGGGGGAAGCTATGGCTACACCTTC. Amino acids: CASSSGQGGSYGYTF.

This clonotype was seen at least ten times. The chain links TRBV11-2 to TRBJ2-7; 7 bases are a match to TRBD2. The CDR3 loop spans 14 amino acids. With V trimmed by 0 bases and J by 6 bases, 5 bases remained unmatched. Germline assignment: CDR1 SGHAT and CDR2 FQNNGV. In DNA, the CDR3 is TGTGCCAGCAGCTTAGAGGCGGGAGCAGGCGAGCAGTACTTC. Translated: CASSLEAGAGEQYF.

Ten or more counts support this clonotype. The chain links TRBV6-1 to TRBJ1-2, with TRBD1 identical over 8 bases. The ends lost 4 bases at V and 7 bases at J; junction bases unmatched: 5. Germline CDR1 reads MNHNS; CDR2 reads SASEGT. The length of the CDR3 is 13 residues. The CDR3 loop is CASSVRDRLGYTF. CDR3 sequence (DNA): TGTGCCAGCAGTGTGAGGGACAGGCTTGGCTACACCTTC.

In this sample, this clonotype turned up many times. V usage is TRBV11-2 and J usage is TRBJ2-7; the D is unclear. Germline CDR1 reads SGHAT; CDR2 reads FQNNGV. V dropped 5 bases and J dropped 5 bases, with 7 bases sitting between them. This CDR3 is 11 amino acids long. CDR3 loop: CASSLNHEQYF. The DNA for the CDR3 is TGTGCCAGCAGCCTTAACCACGAGCAGTACTTC.

V and J are TRBV29-1 and TRBJ1-1; weak D call: TRBD1 (6 bases). This CDR3 has 13 residues. V was pared by 3 bases and J by 2 bases, with 10 bases between. The germline gives CDR1 SQVTM, CDR2 ANQGSEA. The CDR3 region has the DNA TGCAGCGTTGAGGACAGTCCTAACACTGAAGCTTTCTTT. Its translation is CSVEDSPNTEAFF.

This clonotype was seen only a few times. The chain joins TRBV27 to TRBJ1-1; possible D gene TRBD1, 5 bases. The CDR3 extends over 18 amino acids. Looked up from germline, CDR1 is MNHEY and CDR2 is SMNVEV (reference sequence). V lost 5 bases to trimming and J lost 2 bases, with 24 bases between them. The CDR3 DNA reads as TGTGCCAGCAGTGCGCTTACCCCTGGACACTGGAGTAACACTGAAGCTTTCTTT. Encoded protein: CASSALTPGHWSNTEAFF.

The chain joins TRBV10-3 to TRBJ2-5; 8 bases match TRBD2. This CDR3 is built from 14 residues. Germline V lookup: CDR1 ENHRY, CDR2 SYGVKD. The trim removed 3 bases at V and 5 bases at J, leaving 5 bases unmatched. CDR3 nucleotide sequence: TGTGCCATCAGTGAAGTTAGCGGGGTGGAGACCCAGTACTTC. It is translated as CAISEVSGVETQYF.

The sample holds many counts of this clonotype. The chain links TRBV7-9 to TRBJ2-1; D gene uncertain. V gave up 2 bases and J gave up 7 bases, with 12 bases separating them. This CDR3 comprises 14 residues. Germline assignment: CDR1 SEHNR and CDR2 FQNEAQ (reference sequence). The chain's CDR3 is CASSLTGSLNEQFF. CDR3 in DNA: TGTGCCAGCAGCTTAACTGGTTCCCTTAATGAGCAGTTCTTC.

This clonotype has at least ten counts. The chain uses TRBV11-2 and TRBJ2-1, with D perhaps TRBD2 (6 bases). The CDR3 runs to 13 residues. Germline loops: CDR1 SGHAT, CDR2 FQNNGV. V was cut by 6 bases and J by 4 bases, with 10 bases left in between. CDR3 in amino acids: CASRSGGYNEQFF. In DNA, the CDR3 is TGTGCCAGCAGGTCCGGAGGGTACAATGAGCAGTTCTTC.

This clonotype has a count of ten or more. The J gene is TRBJ1-1, the V gene TRBV12-3 or TRBV12-4, with 8 bases that match TRBD1. The V and J ends lost 5 bases and 1 base, in that order; junction bases with no gene match: 9. The CDR3 totals 16 residues. Here the CDR3 DNA reads TGTGCCAGCAGTACCGGGACAGGATTTAAGAACACTGAAGCTTTCTTT. Protein sequence: CASSTGTGFKNTEAFF.

The chain carries TRBV10-3 and TRBJ2-7, with D hard to call. The CDR3 has 14 residues. V lost 7 bases to trimming and J lost 2 bases, with 15 bases between them. Looked up from germline, CDR1 is ENHRY and CDR2 is SYGVKD. The DNA for the CDR3 is TGTGCCATCAAGGAGACTGGCGTACCCTACGAGCAGTACTTC. This gives the protein CAIKETGVPYEQYF.

This clonotype showed up many times. The chain employs TRBV13 and TRBJ2-3; TRBD2 agrees at 13 bases. V lost 6 bases, J lost 0 bases, and 6 bases stayed unmatched. CDR3 length: 17 residues. The germline V gene encodes CDR1 PRHDT and CDR2 FYEKMQ (reference sequence). The CDR3 DNA reads TGTGCCAGCAGTTCCGGGACTAGCGGGACGAGCACAGATACGCAGTATTTT. This translates into CASSSGTSGTSTDTQYF.

The sample holds a few counts of this clonotype. This rearrangement joins TRBV11-2 to TRBJ2-3; weak D call: TRBD2 (5 bases). Germline V gene sequence: CDR1 SGHAT, CDR2 FQNNGV. CDR3 length: 11 residues. The V gene lost 6 bases and the J gene lost 9 bases, with 10 bases spanning the gap. This CDR3 reads CASSSPGTQYF. CDR3 nucleotides: TGTGCCAGCAGTTCCCCGGGGACGCAGTATTTT.

The chain couples TRBV6-1 to TRBJ1-5; TRBD1 aligns across 10 bases. This CDR3 spans 15 amino acids. Germline CDR1 and CDR2: MNHNS and SASEGT. The V gene end was trimmed by 6 bases and the J gene end by 4 bases; junction bases not matched to a gene: 6. CDR3 coding DNA: TGTGCCAGCAGAGAGGACAGGGGGGAAAATCAGCCCCAGCATTTT. This sequence encodes CASREDRGENQPQHF.

This clonotype was detected ten times or more. V and J are TRBV12-3 or TRBV12-4 and TRBJ2-1, with 9 bases matching TRBD2. The CDR3 is 15 amino acids. V was pared by 5 bases and J by 5 bases, with 7 bases of the junction left unmatched. The DNA of the CDR3 is TGTGCCAGCAGTCTGAGCGGGAGGAGCAACAATGAGCAGTTCTTC. Encoded protein: CASSLSGRSNNEQFF.

This clonotype was detected only a few times. The chain is built from TRBV5-1 and TRBJ2-5, with D uncertain. V dropped 7 bases and J dropped 6 bases, with 7 bases sitting between them. The CDR3 runs 10 residues. Germline assignment: CDR1 SGHRS and CDR2 YFSETQ. CDR3 nucleotide sequence: TGCGCCAGCGGCGACAAGACCCAGTACTTC. This translates into CASGDKTQYF.

The V and J genes are TRBV7-8 and TRBJ1-5; 7 bases agree with TRBD1. CDR1 and CDR2 from the germline V gene are SGHVS and FQNEAQ. This CDR3 comprises 15 residues. Trimming took 0 bases from V and 6 from J; bases not matched to a gene: 5. The CDR3 DNA sequence: TGTGCCAGCAGCTTAGCACCTGGGACAGCTCAGCCCCAGCATTTT. It is translated as CASSLAPGTAQPQHF.

The rearrangement joins TRBV6-1 to TRBJ1-1, with TRBD1 identical over 7 bases. The CDR3 sequence is 13 residues long. Germline assignment: CDR1 MNHNS and CDR2 SASEGT. Trimming at V came to 6 bases and at J to 3 bases, leaving 4 bases not matched to a gene. CDR3 in amino acids: CASSRGYYTEAFF. The CDR3 DNA is TGTGCCAGCAGCAGGGGGTATTACACTGAAGCTTTCTTT.

The J gene is TRBJ2-2, the V gene TRBV6-4; TRBD1 matches at 10 bases. CDR1 and CDR2 from the germline V gene are MRHNA and SNTAGT. After removal of 5 bases from V and 6 bases from J, the junction contained 12 bases not matched to a gene. The CDR3 covers 17 residues. The CDR3 DNA reads as TGTGCCAGCAGTTACCCCGACAGGGGGCGTGGGTCCGGGGAGCTGTTTTTT. Translation gives CASSYPDRGRGSGELFF.

This clonotype was observed a handful of times. This chain links TRBV20-1 with TRBJ2-7; D may be TRBD2 (5 bases). Looked up from germline, CDR1 is DFQATT and CDR2 is SNEGSKA (reference sequence). V shed 5 bases and J shed 7 bases, with 30 bases lying between them. The CDR3 contains 17 residues. The DNA of the CDR3 is TGCAGTGCTTCGGACTCTGAGATGGTGTATGAGTTGAGGGAGCAGTACTTC. Protein: CSASDSEMVYELREQYF.

This clonotype was recorded at least ten times. This chain links TRBV11-1 with TRBJ2-3, with D perhaps TRBD1 or TRBD2 (6 bases each). The germline CDR1 and CDR2 sequences are SGHAT and FQDESV (reference sequence). This CDR3 region has 16 residues. V was clipped by 7 bases and J by 0 bases, with 17 bases between them. The CDR3 DNA is TGTGCCAGCACCTTGGGGGGCCTCCCTAGCACAGATACGCAGTATTTT. It specifies CASTLGGLPSTDTQYF.

This clonotype has just a few counts. This sequence joins TRBV20-1 and TRBJ2-5; 11 bases fit TRBD2. Germline CDR1 DFQATT, CDR2 SNEGSKA (reference sequence). The CDR3 is 17 residues long. Unmatched junction bases numbered 15, after V lost 5 bases and J lost 4 bases. CDR3 nucleotides: TGCAGTGCTCCAGTACGCAGTTACGGACTAGCGGGAGAGACCCAGTACTTC. Protein sequence: CSAPVRSYGLAGETQYF.

V gene TRBV7-2 combines with J gene TRBJ2-7, with D maybe TRBD1 (5 bases). This CDR3 contains 14 residues. Germline V gives CDR1 SGHTA, CDR2 FQGNSA. V was cut by 5 bases and J by 2 bases, with 13 bases left in between. CDR3 DNA sequence: TGTGCCAGCAGCGTCTCCAGGGCTACCTACGAGCAGTACTTC. Translating it yields CASSVSRATYEQYF.

The V and J genes are TRBV4-1 and TRBJ2-5; possibly TRBD1 or TRBD2 for D (5 bases each). With 5 bases removed from V and 5 bases from J, the gap between germline ends came to 18 bases. The germline CDR1 and CDR2 sequences are MGHRA and YSYEKL. This CDR3 is 15 amino acids long. CDR3 DNA sequence: TGCGCCAGCAGCAGCGAGGGACGCCTCTCGGAGACCCAGTACTTC. Amino acids: CASSSEGRLSETQYF.

The chain joins TRBV20-1 to TRBJ2-7; 9 nucleotides agree with TRBD1. Trimming at V came to 1 base and at J to 3 bases, leaving 7 bases not matched to a gene. There are 15 residues in the CDR3. Germline V CDR1 and CDR2: DFQATT, SNEGSKA (reference sequence). DNA of the CDR3: TGCAGTGCTAGAGTGCCGGGACAGGGAGTCTACGAGCAGTACTTC. This codes for CSARVPGQGVYEQYF.

This clonotype was found a few times. The V gene is TRBV11-1, the J gene TRBJ2-2; perhaps D is TRBD1 or TRBD2 (5 bases each). V was trimmed by 3 bases and J by 4 bases, leaving 18 bases between them. The CDR3 totals 17 residues. The germline gives CDR1 SGHAT, CDR2 FQDESV (reference sequence). CDR3 in DNA: TGTGCCAGCAGCTTCTACCGGGACGCGATGGGCACCGGGGAGCTGTTTTTT. Protein sequence: CASSFYRDAMGTGELFF.

This clonotype showed up just a few times. V usage is TRBV28 and J usage is TRBJ1-1; D not certain. The CDR3 length is 15 residues. Between the trimmed V and J ends, which lost 6 bases and 1 base, there was a span of 15 bases. The germline V gene has CDR1 MDHEN and CDR2 SYDVKM. Written as DNA, the CDR3 is TGTGCCAGCAGGATCGAGGGTGGCTCGAACACTGAAGCTTTCTTT. This gives the protein CASRIEGGSNTEAFF.

The rearrangement links TRBV20-1 to TRBJ2-7, with TRBD2 matching 7 bases. With V trimmed by 5 bases and J by 6 bases, 7 bases remained unmatched. The CDR3 runs 12 residues. Germline V gene sequence: CDR1 DFQATT, CDR2 SNEGSKA (reference sequence). DNA of the CDR3: TGCAGTGCTTCCGGGACTATGGCCGAGCAGTACTTC. Its protein is CSASGTMAEQYF.

The V and J genes are TRBV18 and TRBJ2-2, with 9 bases that match TRBD1. This CDR3 contains 18 residues. Germline CDR1 and CDR2: KGHSH and LQKENI. Unmatched junction bases numbered 12, after V lost 1 base and J lost 6 bases. DNA for the CDR3: TGTGCCAGCTCACCACTCCGCGCCGGGACAGGGTCGGCCGGGGAGCTGTTTTTT. Translation: CASSPLRAGTGSAGELFF. The full variable domain, completed using reference TRBV18 and TRBJ2-2, is NAGVMQNPRHLVRRRGQEARLRCSPMKGHSHVYWYRQLPEEGLKFMVYLQKENIIDESGMPKERFSAEFPKEGPSILRIQQVVRGDSAAYFCASSPLRAGTGSAGELFFGEGSRLTVL.

The chain uses TRBV30 and TRBJ1-2; 11 bases align to TRBD1. The CDR3 has 14 amino acids. The germline gives CDR1 GTSNPN, CDR2 SVGIG (reference sequence). The ends lost 5 bases at V and 4 bases at J; junction bases unmatched: 6. The CDR3 DNA is TGTGCCTGGGGCCGGACAGGGGGCATCTATGGCTACACCTTC. Protein sequence: CAWGRTGGIYGYTF.

This clonotype was seen many times. The V gene is TRBV20-1, the J gene TRBJ1-1, with D possibly matching TRBD1 (5 bases). The CDR3 has 13 residues. CDR1 is DFQATT and CDR2 is SNEGSKA in the germline V gene (reference sequence). Between the trimmed V and J ends, which lost 2 bases and 1 base, there was a span of 8 bases. The CDR3 coding sequence is TGCAGTGCTAGAAGACAGCCGAACACTGAAGCTTTCTTT. The encoded protein is CSARRQPNTEAFF.